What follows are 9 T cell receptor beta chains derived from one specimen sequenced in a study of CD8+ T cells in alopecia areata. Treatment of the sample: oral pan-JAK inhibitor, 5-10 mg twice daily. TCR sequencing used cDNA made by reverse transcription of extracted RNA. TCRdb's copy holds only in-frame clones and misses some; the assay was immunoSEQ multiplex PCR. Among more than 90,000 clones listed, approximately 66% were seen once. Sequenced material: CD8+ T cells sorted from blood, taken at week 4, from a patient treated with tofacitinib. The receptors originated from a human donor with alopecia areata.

CDR3 protein: CASSLHPNQPQHF. The CDR3, as DNA: TGTGCCAGCAGTCTGCACCCTAATCAGCCCCAGCATTTT. This chain connects TRBV27 to TRBJ1-5; D uncertain. CDR1 is MNHEY and CDR2 is SMNVEV in the germline V gene (reference sequence). V dropped 5 bases and J dropped 4 bases, with 9 bases sitting between them. The CDR3 spans 13 residues.

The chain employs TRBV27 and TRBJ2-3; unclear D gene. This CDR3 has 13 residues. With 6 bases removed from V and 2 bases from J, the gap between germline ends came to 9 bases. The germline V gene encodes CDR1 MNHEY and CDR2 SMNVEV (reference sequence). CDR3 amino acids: CASRVHNTDTQYF. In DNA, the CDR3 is TGTGCCAGCAGAGTACACAACACAGATACGCAGTATTTT.

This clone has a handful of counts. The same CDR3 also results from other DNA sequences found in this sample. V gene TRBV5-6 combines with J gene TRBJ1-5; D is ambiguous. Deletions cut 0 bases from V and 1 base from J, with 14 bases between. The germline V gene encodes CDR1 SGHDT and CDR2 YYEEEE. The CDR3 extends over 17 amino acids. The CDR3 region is CASSLAKGDWSNQPQHF. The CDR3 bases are TGTGCCAGCAGCTTGGCCAAGGGAGATTGGAGCAATCAGCCCCAGCATTTT.

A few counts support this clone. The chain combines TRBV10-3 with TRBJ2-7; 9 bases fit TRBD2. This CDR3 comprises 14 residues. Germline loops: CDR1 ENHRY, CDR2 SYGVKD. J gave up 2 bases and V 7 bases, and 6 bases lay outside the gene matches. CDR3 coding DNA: TGTGCCATCACCGAGCGGGGGGAGACCTACGAGCAGTACTTC. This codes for CAITERGETYEQYF.

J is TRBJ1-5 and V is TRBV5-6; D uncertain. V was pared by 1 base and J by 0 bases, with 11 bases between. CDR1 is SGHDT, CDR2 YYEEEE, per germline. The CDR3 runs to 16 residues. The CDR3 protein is CASSLMVAPSNQPQHF. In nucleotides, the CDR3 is TGTGCCAGCAGCTTGATGGTGGCCCCTAGCAATCAGCCCCAGCATTTT.

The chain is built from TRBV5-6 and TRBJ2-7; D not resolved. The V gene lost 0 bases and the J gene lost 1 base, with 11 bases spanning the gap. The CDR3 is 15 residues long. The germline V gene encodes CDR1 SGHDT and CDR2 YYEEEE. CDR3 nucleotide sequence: TGTGCCAGCAGCTTGGGAGCACAGCCTTCCTACGAGCAGTACTTC. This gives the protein CASSLGAQPSYEQYF.

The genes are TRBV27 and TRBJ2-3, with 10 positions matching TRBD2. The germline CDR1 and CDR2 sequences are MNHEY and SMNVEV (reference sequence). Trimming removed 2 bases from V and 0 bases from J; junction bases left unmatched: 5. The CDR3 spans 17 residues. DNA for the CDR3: TGTGCCAGCAGTTTACTAGGACTAGCGGCTAGCACAGATACGCAGTATTTT. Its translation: CASSLLGLAASTDTQYF.

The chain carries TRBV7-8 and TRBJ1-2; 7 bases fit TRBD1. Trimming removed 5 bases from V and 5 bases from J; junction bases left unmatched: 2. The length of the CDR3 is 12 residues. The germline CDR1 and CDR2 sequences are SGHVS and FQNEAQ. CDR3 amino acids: CASSGDSYGYTF. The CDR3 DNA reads TGTGCCAGCAGCGGGGACAGTTATGGCTACACCTTC.

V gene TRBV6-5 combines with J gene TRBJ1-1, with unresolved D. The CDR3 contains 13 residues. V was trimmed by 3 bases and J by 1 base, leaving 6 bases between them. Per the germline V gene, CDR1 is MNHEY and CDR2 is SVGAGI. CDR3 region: CASSYTRNTEAFF. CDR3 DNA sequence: TGTGCCAGCAGTTATACTAGGAACACTGAAGCTTTCTTT.